These T cell receptor beta chains were read from a single sample in a study of T-cell reconstitution after alpha-beta-depleted transplantation in children. TCRdb used MiXCR to reprocess the PCR reads, holding one entry per CDR3 protein. The sample lists about 130,000 distinct CDR3 sequences; roughly 9% were seen once. The specimen comprised PBMCs, mostly from graft donor cells, sampled 180 days after TCRalphabeta/CD19-depleted stem cell transplant. The receptors stem from a girl in the first two years of life who had a stem cell transplant for combined immunodeficiency, so the T cells may come from the graft donor. Each CDR3 is given with its conserved first and last residue. A D gene is named only where the DNA matches it firmly. Rows give clone size only sometimes, using once, few, many, or a class for an expanded clone.

abundance: few
j_gene: TRBJ2-7
d_gene: TRBD1
v_gene: TRBV5-5
CDR3aa: CASSFTPGTDISYEQYF
CDR3nt: TGTGCCAGCAGCTTTACTCCCGGGACAGACATCTCCTACGAGCAGTACTTC

abundance: few
j_gene: TRBJ2-7
d_gene: -
v_gene: TRBV4-3
CDR3aa: CASSPDRTLYEQYF
CDR3nt: TGCGCCAGCAGCCCGGACCGCACCCTCTACGAGCAGTACTTC

abundance: -
j_gene: TRBJ2-4
d_gene: -
v_gene: TRBV5-6
CDR3aa: CASSIWGAAKNIQYF
CDR3nt: TGTGCCAGCAGCATTTGGGGGGCGGCCAAAAACATTCAGTACTTC

abundance: once
j_gene: TRBJ2-5
d_gene: TRBD2
v_gene: TRBV20-1
CDR3aa: CSARDLLAGGPVQEAQYF
CDR3nt: TGCAGTGCTAGAGATCTGCTAGCGGGAGGGCCAGTACAAGAGGCCCAGTACTTC

abundance: few
j_gene: TRBJ2-5
d_gene: -
v_gene: TRBV18
CDR3aa: CASRTSAGETQYF
CDR3nt: TGTGCCAGCAGAACTAGTGCGGGAGAGACCCAGTACTTC

abundance: few
j_gene: TRBJ2-7
d_gene: -
v_gene: TRBV4-3
CDR3aa: CASSQEGGGSYEQYF
CDR3nt: TGCGCCAGCAGCCAAGAGGGTGGGGGCTCCTACGAGCAGTACTTC

abundance: -
j_gene: TRBJ2-3
d_gene: -
v_gene: TRBV24-1
CDR3aa: CATSDLTLGHTDTQYF
CDR3nt: TGTGCCACCAGTGATTTGACGCTAGGCCACACAGATACGCAGTATTTT

abundance: few
j_gene: TRBJ1-6
d_gene: TRBD1
v_gene: TRBV12-3/TRBV12-4
CDR3aa: CASSGRGTYNSPLHF
CDR3nt: TGTGCCAGCAGTGGCAGGGGGACCTATAATTCACCCCTCCACTTT

abundance: many
j_gene: TRBJ2-4
d_gene: -
v_gene: TRBV5-1
CDR3aa: CASSLEAGSKNIQYF
CDR3nt: TGCGCCAGCAGCTTGGAGGCGGGGTCCAAAAACATTCAGTACTTC

abundance: few
j_gene: TRBJ2-3
d_gene: -
v_gene: TRBV4-1
CDR3aa: CASSQALLSGGGKDTQYF
CDR3nt: TGCGCCAGCAGCCAAGCCCTCCTGAGCGGAGGCGGAAAAGATACGCAGTATTTT

abundance: few
j_gene: TRBJ2-1
d_gene: -
v_gene: TRBV20-1
CDR3aa: CSARATAHNEQFF
CDR3nt: TGCAGTGCTAGAGCGACCGCACACAATGAGCAGTTCTTC

abundance: few
j_gene: TRBJ2-7
d_gene: -
v_gene: TRBV12-3/TRBV12-4
CDR3aa: CASSFTGRGEQYF
CDR3nt: TGTGCCAGCAGTTTCACGGGCAGGGGCGAGCAGTACTTC

abundance: few
j_gene: TRBJ2-1
d_gene: TRBD2
v_gene: TRBV7-8
CDR3aa: CASSPIGTSYSNEQFF
CDR3nt: TGTGCCAGCAGCCCCATCGGGACTAGTTACAGCAATGAGCAGTTCTTC

abundance: -
j_gene: TRBJ2-3
d_gene: -
v_gene: TRBV7-6
CDR3aa: CASSFLEQTDTQYF
CDR3nt: TGTGCCAGCAGCTTCCTCGAACAGACAGATACGCAGTATTTT

abundance: -
j_gene: TRBJ2-5
d_gene: -
v_gene: TRBV12-3/TRBV12-4
CDR3aa: CASSLRRQKGPSSFQVF
CDR3nt: TGTGCCAGCAGTTTGAGGCGGCAGAAGGGTCCAAGCAGCTTTCAGGTGTTC

abundance: few
j_gene: TRBJ2-7
d_gene: TRBD1
v_gene: TRBV5-1
CDR3aa: CASSGAGTGPYEQYF
CDR3nt: TGCGCCAGCAGCGGGGCCGGGACAGGGCCCTACGAGCAGTACTTC

abundance: -
j_gene: TRBJ2-1
d_gene: -
v_gene: TRBV20-1
CDR3aa: CSATIEVYNEQFF
CDR3nt: TGCAGTGCTACCATCGAGGTGTACAATGAGCAGTTCTTC

abundance: -
j_gene: TRBJ1-2
d_gene: -
v_gene: TRBV12-3/TRBV12-4
CDR3aa: CASSPNRAHGYTF
CDR3nt: TGTGCCAGCAGTCCCAACCGGGCCCATGGCTACACCTTC

abundance: -
j_gene: TRBJ2-7
d_gene: -
v_gene: TRBV7-9
CDR3aa: CASSFGLEQYF
CDR3nt: TGTGCCAGCAGCTTTGGCCTCGAGCAGTACTTC

abundance: -
j_gene: TRBJ1-5
d_gene: -
v_gene: TRBV2
CDR3aa: CASNTPGMSNQPQHF
CDR3nt: TGTGCCAGCAATACCCCAGGGATGAGCAATCAGCCCCAGCATTTT

abundance: -
j_gene: TRBJ2-5
d_gene: -
v_gene: TRBV4-1
CDR3aa: CASSQILGRPGGETQYF
CDR3nt: TGCGCCAGCAGCCAAATCCTTGGTCGCCCCGGCGGAGAGACCCAGTACTTC

abundance: many
j_gene: TRBJ2-7
d_gene: -
v_gene: TRBV12-3/TRBV12-4
CDR3aa: CASSSGRPYEQYF
CDR3nt: TGTGCCAGCAGTTCCGGCAGGCCCTACGAGCAGTACTTC

abundance: -
j_gene: TRBJ2-2
d_gene: TRBD1
v_gene: TRBV25-1
CDR3aa: CASSEYFLNAGGDDGELFF
CDR3nt: TGTGCCAGCAGTGAATATTTTCTTAACGCAGGGGGCGACGACGGGGAGCTGTTTTTT

abundance: -
j_gene: TRBJ1-5
d_gene: TRBD1
v_gene: TRBV27
CDR3aa: CASSSGQGANQPQHF
CDR3nt: TGTGCCAGCAGCTCCGGACAGGGGGCGAATCAGCCCCAGCATTTT

abundance: few
j_gene: TRBJ2-1
d_gene: -
v_gene: TRBV10-3
CDR3aa: CAISEKFKGARTINEQFF
CDR3nt: TGTGCCATCAGTGAGAAATTCAAAGGGGCGCGAACGATAAATGAGCAGTTCTTC

abundance: -
j_gene: TRBJ1-2
d_gene: TRBD1
v_gene: TRBV10-3
CDR3aa: CAIRTGGDGYTF
CDR3nt: TGTGCCATTAGGACAGGGGGAGATGGCTACACCTTC

abundance: few
j_gene: TRBJ2-3
d_gene: -
v_gene: TRBV24-1
CDR3aa: CATSDTQYF
CDR3nt: TGTGCCACCAGTGATACGCAGTATTTT

abundance: many
j_gene: TRBJ2-3
d_gene: -
v_gene: TRBV5-1
CDR3aa: CASSPASDTQYF
CDR3nt: TGCGCCAGCAGCCCCGCGTCGGATACGCAGTATTTT

abundance: many
j_gene: TRBJ2-1
d_gene: -
v_gene: TRBV20-1
CDR3aa: CSAIRFSSYNEQFF
CDR3nt: TGCAGTGCTATAAGGTTCAGCTCCTACAATGAGCAGTTCTTC

abundance: -
j_gene: TRBJ2-1
d_gene: TRBD2
v_gene: TRBV20-1
CDR3aa: CSARETRSGRRVEQFF
CDR3nt: TGCAGTGCTAGAGAAACTAGAAGCGGGAGGCGGGTTGAGCAGTTCTTC

abundance: few
j_gene: TRBJ2-3
d_gene: TRBD2
v_gene: TRBV5-1
CDR3aa: CASSRLAGLAGGASYHTDTQYF
CDR3nt: TGCGCCAGCAGCCGCTTGGCGGGACTAGCGGGGGGGGCCTCATACCACACAGATACGCAGTATTTT

abundance: few
j_gene: TRBJ1-1
d_gene: -
v_gene: TRBV20-1
CDR3aa: CSARGGVMNTEAFF
CDR3nt: TGCAGTGCTAGGGGCGGAGTTATGAACACTGAAGCTTTCTTT

abundance: -
j_gene: TRBJ2-3
d_gene: -
v_gene: TRBV28
CDR3aa: CASSLKGTSTDTQYF
CDR3nt: TGTGCCAGCAGTTTAAAGGGAACTAGCACAGATACGCAGTATTTT

abundance: -
j_gene: TRBJ2-1
d_gene: TRBD2
v_gene: TRBV20-1
CDR3aa: CSASDSGRAYNEQFF
CDR3nt: TGCAGTGCTAGTGATAGCGGGAGAGCCTACAATGAGCAGTTCTTC

abundance: many
j_gene: TRBJ2-6
d_gene: -
v_gene: TRBV12-3/TRBV12-4
CDR3aa: CASRGSGANVLTF
CDR3nt: TGTGCCAGCAGAGGCTCTGGGGCCAACGTCCTGACTTTC

abundance: many
j_gene: TRBJ2-1
d_gene: TRBD1
v_gene: TRBV7-6
CDR3aa: CASSLDRGRSYNEQFF
CDR3nt: TGTGCCAGCAGCTTAGACAGGGGAAGATCCTACAATGAGCAGTTCTTC

abundance: many
j_gene: TRBJ2-2
d_gene: TRBD2
v_gene: TRBV20-1
CDR3aa: CSARGRSGDYTGELFF
CDR3nt: TGCAGTGCTAGGGGTAGGAGCGGGGATTACACCGGGGAGCTGTTTTTT

abundance: -
j_gene: TRBJ2-7
d_gene: -
v_gene: TRBV6-1
CDR3aa: CASTRSPSSYEQYF
CDR3nt: TGTGCCAGCACCAGAAGTCCTAGCTCCTACGAGCAGTACTTC

abundance: few
j_gene: TRBJ2-2
d_gene: TRBD1
v_gene: TRBV5-1
CDR3aa: CASATGGASGTGELFF
CDR3nt: TGCGCCAGCGCCACAGGGGGCGCTTCGGGCACCGGGGAGCTGTTTTTT

abundance: few
j_gene: TRBJ2-7
d_gene: -
v_gene: TRBV20-1
CDR3aa: CSASPVSARRDYEQYF
CDR3nt: TGCAGTGCTAGTCCGGTCTCAGCGAGGCGGGACTACGAGCAGTACTTC

abundance: few
j_gene: TRBJ2-2
d_gene: TRBD1
v_gene: TRBV29-1
CDR3aa: CSVEGPGQSTGELFF
CDR3nt: TGCAGCGTTGAAGGGCCGGGACAGAGTACCGGGGAGCTGTTTTTT

abundance: many
j_gene: TRBJ2-3
d_gene: -
v_gene: TRBV10-3
CDR3aa: CAIRPGDWGATDTQYF
CDR3nt: TGTGCCATCAGACCGGGAGATTGGGGGGCCACAGATACGCAGTATTTT

abundance: few
j_gene: TRBJ2-1
d_gene: -
v_gene: TRBV7-2
CDR3aa: CASSSQDSRWGNEQFF
CDR3nt: TGTGCCAGCAGCTCACAGGACTCTCGTTGGGGGAATGAGCAGTTCTTC

abundance: -
j_gene: TRBJ2-1
d_gene: TRBD1
v_gene: TRBV20-1
CDR3aa: CSARVGGSSSYNEQFF
CDR3nt: TGCAGTGCTAGAGTAGGGGGCAGTAGCTCCTACAATGAGCAGTTCTTC

abundance: -
j_gene: TRBJ2-5
d_gene: TRBD2
v_gene: TRBV7-2
CDR3aa: CASSFLWLAGAQETQYF
CDR3nt: TGTGCCAGCAGCTTCCTTTGGTTAGCGGGGGCCCAAGAGACCCAGTACTTC

abundance: few
j_gene: TRBJ2-7
d_gene: -
v_gene: TRBV29-1
CDR3aa: CSVVPGPPYEQYF
CDR3nt: TGCAGCGTTGTGCCAGGACCTCCCTACGAGCAGTACTTC

abundance: -
j_gene: TRBJ2-1
d_gene: TRBD1
v_gene: TRBV12-3/TRBV12-4
CDR3aa: CASSLGAGTGGNEQFF
CDR3nt: TGTGCCAGCAGTTTAGGGGCCGGGACAGGAGGGAATGAGCAGTTCTTC

abundance: -
j_gene: TRBJ2-7
d_gene: -
v_gene: TRBV6-5
CDR3aa: CASSYFIGKGGTYEQYF
CDR3nt: TGTGCCAGCAGTTATTTTATCGGAAAGGGGGGAACCTACGAGCAGTACTTC

abundance: -
j_gene: TRBJ2-4
d_gene: TRBD1
v_gene: TRBV12-3/TRBV12-4
CDR3aa: CTSSFRPGTGGAKNIQYF
CDR3nt: TGTACCAGCAGTTTCCGTCCCGGGACAGGGGGCGCCAAAAACATTCAGTACTTC

abundance: few
j_gene: TRBJ1-6
d_gene: -
v_gene: TRBV12-3/TRBV12-4
CDR3aa: CASSLTGGDSPLHF
CDR3nt: TGTGCCAGCAGTTTAACGGGGGGCGATTCACCCCTCCACTTT

abundance: -
j_gene: TRBJ2-2
d_gene: -
v_gene: TRBV5-1
CDR3aa: CASSLARQANTGELFF
CDR3nt: TGCGCCAGCAGCTTGGCCCGACAGGCGAACACCGGGGAGCTGTTTTTT

abundance: few
j_gene: TRBJ1-1
d_gene: -
v_gene: TRBV6-5
CDR3aa: CASSYSTGEPEAFF
CDR3nt: TGTGCCAGCAGTTACTCGACGGGGGAACCTGAAGCTTTCTTT

abundance: few
j_gene: TRBJ1-1
d_gene: -
v_gene: TRBV20-1
CDR3aa: CSAPPQDFLNTEAFF
CDR3nt: TGCAGTGCTCCCCCACAGGATTTTTTGAACACTGAAGCTTTCTTT

abundance: few
j_gene: TRBJ1-5
d_gene: -
v_gene: TRBV5-1
CDR3aa: CASSFAGDFNQPQHF
CDR3nt: TGCGCCAGCAGTTTTGCGGGCGATTTCAATCAGCCCCAGCATTTT